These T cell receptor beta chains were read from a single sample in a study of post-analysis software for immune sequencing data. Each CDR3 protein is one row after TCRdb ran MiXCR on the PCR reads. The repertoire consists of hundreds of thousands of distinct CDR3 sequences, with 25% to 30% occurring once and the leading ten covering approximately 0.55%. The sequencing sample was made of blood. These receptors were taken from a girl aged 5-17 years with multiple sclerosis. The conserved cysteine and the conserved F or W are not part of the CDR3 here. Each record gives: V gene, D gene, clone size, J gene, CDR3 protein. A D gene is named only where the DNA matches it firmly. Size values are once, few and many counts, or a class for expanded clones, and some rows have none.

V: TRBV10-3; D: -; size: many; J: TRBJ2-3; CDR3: AISESKGGESTDTQY
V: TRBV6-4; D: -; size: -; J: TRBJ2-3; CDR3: ASSPAVHTDTQY
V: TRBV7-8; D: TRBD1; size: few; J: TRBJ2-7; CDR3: ASTKTGESSYEQY
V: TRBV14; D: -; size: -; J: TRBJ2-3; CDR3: ASSQRGRVADTQY
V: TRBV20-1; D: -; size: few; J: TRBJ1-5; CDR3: SARKGSNQPQH
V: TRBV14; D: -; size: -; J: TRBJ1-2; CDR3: ASSQDRIYGYT
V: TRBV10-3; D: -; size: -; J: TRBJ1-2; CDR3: AISESVTDRIWGYT
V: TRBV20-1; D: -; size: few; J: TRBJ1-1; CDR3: SARRQLEAF
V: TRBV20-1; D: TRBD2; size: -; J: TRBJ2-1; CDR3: SAGGLAGYNEQF
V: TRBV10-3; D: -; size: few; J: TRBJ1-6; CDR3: AISESAQLHSPLH
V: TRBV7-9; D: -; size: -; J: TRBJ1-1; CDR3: ASSLWGVGQRMNTEAF
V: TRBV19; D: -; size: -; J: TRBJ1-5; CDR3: ASRAPPEQPQH
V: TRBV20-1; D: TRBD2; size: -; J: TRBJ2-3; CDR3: STGLGEDTQY
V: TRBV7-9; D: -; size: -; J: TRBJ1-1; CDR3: ASLTQNTEAF
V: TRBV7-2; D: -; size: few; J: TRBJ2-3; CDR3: ASSANTDTQY
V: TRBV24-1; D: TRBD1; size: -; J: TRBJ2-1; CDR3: ATSDHDRGPYNEQF
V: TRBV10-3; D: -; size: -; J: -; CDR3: AISEKGAGEQY
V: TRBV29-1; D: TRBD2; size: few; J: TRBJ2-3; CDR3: SVEKLAGVTDTQY
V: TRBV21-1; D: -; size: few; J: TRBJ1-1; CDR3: ASSKGAGSLNTEAF
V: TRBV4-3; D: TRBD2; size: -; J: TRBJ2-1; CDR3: ASSRTGTSGGQQF
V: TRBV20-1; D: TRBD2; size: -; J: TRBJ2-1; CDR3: SARELANEQF
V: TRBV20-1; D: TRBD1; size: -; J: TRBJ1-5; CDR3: SARPPTGSNQPQH
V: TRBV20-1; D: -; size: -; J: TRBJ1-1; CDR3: SARPLVGSITMNTEAF
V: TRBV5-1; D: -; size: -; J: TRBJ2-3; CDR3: ASSPRTTTTDTQY
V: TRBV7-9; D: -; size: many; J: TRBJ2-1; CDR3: ASSLVSFSYNEQF
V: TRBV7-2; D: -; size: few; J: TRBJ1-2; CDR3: ASIPVVGGIYGYT
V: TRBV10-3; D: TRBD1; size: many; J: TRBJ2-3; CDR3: AISDRQGILTDTQY
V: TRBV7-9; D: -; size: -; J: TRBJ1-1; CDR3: ASSPRFGNTEAF
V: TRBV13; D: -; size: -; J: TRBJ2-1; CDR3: ASSSTEGTQTQF
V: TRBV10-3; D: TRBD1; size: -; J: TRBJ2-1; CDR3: AISESGQGGDEQF
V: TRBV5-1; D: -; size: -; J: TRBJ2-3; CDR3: ASSLDSRGNTDTQY
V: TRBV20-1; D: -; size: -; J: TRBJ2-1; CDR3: SATGVPSSYNEQF
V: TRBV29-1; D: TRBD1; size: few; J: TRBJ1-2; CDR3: SATTGESYGYT
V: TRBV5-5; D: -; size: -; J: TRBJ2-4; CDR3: ASSLLQGGLNIQY
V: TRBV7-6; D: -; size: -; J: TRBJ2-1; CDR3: ASSLYVLRNSYNEQF
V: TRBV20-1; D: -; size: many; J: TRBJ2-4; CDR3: SASIVGAVQY
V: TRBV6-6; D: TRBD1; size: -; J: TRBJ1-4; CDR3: ASSYSSGGGKLF
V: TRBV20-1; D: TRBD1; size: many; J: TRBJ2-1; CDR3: SGTGSSYNEQF
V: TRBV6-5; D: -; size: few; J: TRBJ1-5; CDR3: ASSFRRSQPQH
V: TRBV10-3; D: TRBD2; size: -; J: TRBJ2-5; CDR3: AIREGLAREQETQY
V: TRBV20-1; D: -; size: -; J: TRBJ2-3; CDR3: SATIRDPSTDTQY
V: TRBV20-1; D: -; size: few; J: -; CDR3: SAKDSSPQSGSEQY
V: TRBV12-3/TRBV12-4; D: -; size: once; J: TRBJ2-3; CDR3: ASSYDYSDTQY
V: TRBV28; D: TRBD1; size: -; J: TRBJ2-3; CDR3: ASISTGTGFLDSTDTQY
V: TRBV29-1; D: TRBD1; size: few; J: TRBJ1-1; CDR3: SVHRDRNTEAF
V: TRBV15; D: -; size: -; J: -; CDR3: ATSRGFYEQY
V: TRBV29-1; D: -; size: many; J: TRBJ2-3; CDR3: SAQMAEGTDTQY
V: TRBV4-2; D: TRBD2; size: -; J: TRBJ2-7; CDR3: ASSPTFNLGLQSSYEQY
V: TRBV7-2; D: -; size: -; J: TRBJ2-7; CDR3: ASSVNLQGPKSHEQY
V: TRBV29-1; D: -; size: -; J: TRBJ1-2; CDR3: SVEGGTAYGYT
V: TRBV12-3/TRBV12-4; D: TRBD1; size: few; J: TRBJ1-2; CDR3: ASNRPGQMSNYGYT
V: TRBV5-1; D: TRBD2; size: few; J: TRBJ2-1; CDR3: ASSSSGWSSYNEQF
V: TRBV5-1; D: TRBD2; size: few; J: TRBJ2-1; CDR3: ASSEGLADTNEQF
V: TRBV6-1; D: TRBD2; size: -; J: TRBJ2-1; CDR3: ASSGGDTSISPYNEQF
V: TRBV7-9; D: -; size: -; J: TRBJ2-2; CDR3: ASSSGGPGELF
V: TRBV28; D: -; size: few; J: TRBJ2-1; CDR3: ASSLRVRGGQREQF